This T cell receptor beta chain was sequenced in a study of CD8 T cells in Susac syndrome. Study at large: Clinically active disease was present in over five of the sequenced Susac syndrome patients. Eight of these patients were in remission. At the time their blood was drawn, patients with Susac syndrome were either therapy-naive, on corticosteroids (with some of them also receiving intravenous immunoglobulin), or on intravenous immunoglobulin alone.

The CDR3 is 16 amino acids. Germline V gives CDR1 LNHNV, CDR2 YYDKDF (reference sequence). Deletions cut 4 bases from V and 0 bases from J, with 13 bases between. Reverse transcription of 0.5 to 1 ug RNA was performed with random hexamers. Multiplex PCR with immunoSEQ amplified the TCR beta CDR3 across 54 Vbeta and 13 Jbeta. TCRdb re-called the immunoSEQ multiplex PCR reads through MiXCR, storing one row per CDR3 protein. The table includes 170,000 or so distinct CDR3 sequences, about 94% detected once. Input material: CD4+ T cells from PBMCs. J is TRBJ1-3 and V is TRBV15, with D unclear. This TCR derives from a human donor with Susac syndrome. CDR3 sequence reads: CATSTLAASSGNTIYF. Written as DNA, the CDR3 is TGTGCCACCAGCACCCTGGCAGCTAGCTCTGGAAACACCATATATTTT.